Sequencing of this T cell receptor beta chain was carried out in a study of blood T cell repertoires in COVID-19. Overall study context: Both acute and convalescent COVID-19 samples were obtained from the United States, Italy and Spain. Sources were T cells, B-cell-depleted T cells, or PBMCs; the material itself was cDNA or gDNA.

This clone was observed a few times. V lost 5 bases to trimming and J lost 0 bases, with 14 bases between them. This CDR3 region has 17 residues. Germline CDR1 reads SEHNR; CDR2 reads FQNEAQ (reference sequence). In the study's own analysis: Using reference gene primer amplification, nucleated cell counts were estimated. The table came from immunoSEQ multiplex PCR; TCRdb's copy has only in-frame clones and leaves some out. For V, J and clone size, that table is used; D and trimming come from the DNA. The data contain just over 150,000 clones, approximately 84% of them seen just once; the ten biggest clones take up about 20%.

Sequences were obtained from peripheral blood. The receptor's source is an elderly woman with acute or convalescent COVID-19. The chain is built from TRBV7-9 and TRBJ2-6, with D maybe TRBD1 (5 bases). In DNA form, the CDR3 reads TGTGCCAGCAGCGGTCGACAGCCCTCCTCTGGGGCCAACGTCCTGACTTTC. Translation: CASSGRQPSSGANVLTF.